This T cell receptor beta chain was captured in a study of T cell repertoires in cytomegalovirus infection. Study in general: Indications came from public TCR beta signatures; they pointed to CMV infection and to a matching HLA type. Points from the study as a whole: Pooled public TCR beta family frequency picked out CMV carriers with the relevant HLA. Dominating the ex vivo response were HLA-C-restricted CMV-specific TCR beta clonotypes.

V trimming: 6 bases; J trimming: 4 bases; junction bases outside the gene matches: 9. Per the germline V gene, CDR1 is LNHDA and CDR2 is SQIVND (reference sequence). The CDR3 covers 15 residues. On this clonotype itself: Its antigen is as yet unknown.

From the reads, TCRdb called clonotypes with MiXCR, one entry per CDR3 protein. Of approximately 700,000 distinct CDR3 sequences listed, roughly 35% are singletons. The J gene is TRBJ2-1, the V gene TRBV19; 7 bases fit TRBD2. The receptor was isolated from a human donor in good health (CMV status not recorded). Some clones in this sample may be carry-over from other donors' samples. Specimen: PBMCs. CDR3 residues: CASRSLAGVYNEQFF. The CDR3 coding sequence is TGTGCCAGTAGATCCCTGGCGGGAGTGTACAATGAGCAGTTCTTC.